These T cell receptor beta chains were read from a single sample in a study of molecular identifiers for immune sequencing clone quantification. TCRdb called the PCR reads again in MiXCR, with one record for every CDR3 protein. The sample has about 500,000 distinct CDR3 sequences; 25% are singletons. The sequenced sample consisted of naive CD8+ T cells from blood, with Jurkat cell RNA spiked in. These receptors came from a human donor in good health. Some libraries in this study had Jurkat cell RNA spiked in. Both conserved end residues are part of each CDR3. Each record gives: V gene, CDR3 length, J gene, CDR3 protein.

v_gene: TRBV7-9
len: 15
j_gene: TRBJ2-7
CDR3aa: CASSLVGTGTYEQYF

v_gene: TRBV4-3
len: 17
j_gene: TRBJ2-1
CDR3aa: CASSQELAGGYYNEQFF

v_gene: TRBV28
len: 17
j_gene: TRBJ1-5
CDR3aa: CASSLWGTGYSNQPQHF

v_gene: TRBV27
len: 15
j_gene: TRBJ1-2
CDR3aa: CASSLSVSANYGYTF

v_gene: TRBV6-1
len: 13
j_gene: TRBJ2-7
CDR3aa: CASSTGPGNEQYF

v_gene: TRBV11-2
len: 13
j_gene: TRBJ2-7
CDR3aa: CASSLDTGGEQYF

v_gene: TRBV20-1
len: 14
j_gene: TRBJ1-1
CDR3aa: CSARDAAAGSEAFF

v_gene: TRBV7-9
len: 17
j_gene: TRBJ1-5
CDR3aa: CASSSAGTGALSQPQHF

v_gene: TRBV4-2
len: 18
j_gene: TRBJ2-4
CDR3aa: CASSQEETSGSVKNIRYF

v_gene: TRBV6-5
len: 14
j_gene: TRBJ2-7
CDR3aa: CASSYSTGRDEQYF

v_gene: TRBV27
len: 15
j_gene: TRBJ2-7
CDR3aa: CASSPDRARTYEQYF

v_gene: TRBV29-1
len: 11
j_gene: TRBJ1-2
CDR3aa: CSVVWRDGYTF

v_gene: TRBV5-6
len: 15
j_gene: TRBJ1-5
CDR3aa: CASSTAGTGNQPQHF

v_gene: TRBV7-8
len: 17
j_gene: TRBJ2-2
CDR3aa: CASSFPPTEPNTGELFF

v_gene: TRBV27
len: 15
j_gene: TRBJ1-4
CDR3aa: CASSFGGRPGDGLFF

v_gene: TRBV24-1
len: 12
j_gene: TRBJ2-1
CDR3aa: CATSDGEDEQFF

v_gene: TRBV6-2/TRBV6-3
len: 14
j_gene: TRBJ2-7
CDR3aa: CASSYWGGDYEQYF

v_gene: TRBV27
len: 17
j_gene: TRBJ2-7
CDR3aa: CASSPGGTSGRAYEQYF

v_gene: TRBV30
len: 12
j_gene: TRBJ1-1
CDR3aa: CAWMGGGAEAFF

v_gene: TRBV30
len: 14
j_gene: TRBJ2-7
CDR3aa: CAWSAPGEGYEQYF

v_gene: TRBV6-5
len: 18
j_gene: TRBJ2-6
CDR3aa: CASSFTDRGHFGANVLTF

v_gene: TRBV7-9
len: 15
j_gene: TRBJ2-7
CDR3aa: CASSTTGGNWYEQYF

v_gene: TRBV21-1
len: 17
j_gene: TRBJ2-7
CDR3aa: CASSKGGWTQTSYEQYF

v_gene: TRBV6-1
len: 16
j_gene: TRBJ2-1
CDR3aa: CASSEAGQSSYNEQFF

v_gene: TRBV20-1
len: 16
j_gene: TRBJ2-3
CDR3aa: CSARGSPSGGPDTQYF

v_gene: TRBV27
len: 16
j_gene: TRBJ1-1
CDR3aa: CASSLTRTGLRQEAFF

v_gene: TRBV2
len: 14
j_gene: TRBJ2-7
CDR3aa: CASSEQRGFCEQYF

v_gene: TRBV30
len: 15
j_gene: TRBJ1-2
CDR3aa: CAWTPSSALHYGHTF

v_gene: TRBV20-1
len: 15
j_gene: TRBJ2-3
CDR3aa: CSARDISGITDTQYF

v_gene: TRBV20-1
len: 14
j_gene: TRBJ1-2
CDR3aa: CSALRPTALNGYTF

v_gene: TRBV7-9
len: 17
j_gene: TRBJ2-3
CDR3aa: CASSFPSGELLGDTQYF

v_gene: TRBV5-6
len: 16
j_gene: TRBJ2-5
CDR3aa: CASSFKGLAGFETQYF

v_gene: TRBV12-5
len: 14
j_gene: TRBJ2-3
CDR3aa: CASGSGGFTDTQYF

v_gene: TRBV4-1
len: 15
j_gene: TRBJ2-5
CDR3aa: CASSSYGGSQETQYF

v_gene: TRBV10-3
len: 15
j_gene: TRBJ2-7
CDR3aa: CAIRAPGPSSYEQYF

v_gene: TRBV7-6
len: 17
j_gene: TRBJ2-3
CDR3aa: CASSLYASGGPGDTQYF

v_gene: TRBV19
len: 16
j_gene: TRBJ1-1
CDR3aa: CASSPRGLGITTEAFF

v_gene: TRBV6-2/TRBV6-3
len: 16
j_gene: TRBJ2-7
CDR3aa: CASSYDGTGGNWEQYF

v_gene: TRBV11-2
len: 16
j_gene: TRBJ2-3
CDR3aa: CASSLGGLQSTDTQYF

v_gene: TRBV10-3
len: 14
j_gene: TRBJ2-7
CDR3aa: CASGQGLRSYEQYF

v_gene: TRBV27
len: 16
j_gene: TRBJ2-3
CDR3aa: CASSLWLAGVADTQYF

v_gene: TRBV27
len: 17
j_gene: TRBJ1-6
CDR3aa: CASSFMLPGPSDSPLHF

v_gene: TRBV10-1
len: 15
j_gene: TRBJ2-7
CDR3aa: CASSDSQGKTYEQYF

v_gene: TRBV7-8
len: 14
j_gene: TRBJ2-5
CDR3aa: CASSLLAGGETQYF

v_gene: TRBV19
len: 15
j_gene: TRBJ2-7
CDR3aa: CASSIGQGVGYEQYF

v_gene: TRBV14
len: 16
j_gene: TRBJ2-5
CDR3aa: CASSQGTSGGEETQYF

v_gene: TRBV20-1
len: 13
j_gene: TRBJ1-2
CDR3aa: CSARPPAGPGYTF

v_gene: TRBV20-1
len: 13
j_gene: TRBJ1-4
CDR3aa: CNAPPGTNEKLFF

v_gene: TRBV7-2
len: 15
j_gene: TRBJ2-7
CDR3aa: CASSPRQGVTHEQYF

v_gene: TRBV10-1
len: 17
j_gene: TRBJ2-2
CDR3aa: CASNPGLAGSVTGELFF